Sequencing of this T cell receptor (beta chain) was carried out in a study of cytomegalovirus exposure and HLA in healthy donors. Study-wide points: Rare TCR sequences predominated, though certain public TCRs were found in many donors. The likely origin of a cluster of highly shared sequence variants was a sequencing artifact.

A note on this clone: Antigen specificity is unknown.

There are 15 residues in the CDR3. From germline, CDR1 is SGHRS and CDR2 YFSETQ. V lost 4 bases, J lost 0 bases, and 10 bases lay in between. The primer mix had 60 Vbeta and 13 Jbeta primers. The data were produced by immunoSEQ multiplex PCR, yet TCRdb's version contains in-frame clones alone and is incomplete. The table lists 100,000 to 150,000 clones, 81% of them singletons, with under 5% in the top ten. Material for sequencing was PBMCs. This clonotype originated in a man younger than 30 in good health and CMV-seropositive. The genes are TRBV5-1 and TRBJ2-2; D possibly corresponds to TRBD1 (6 bases). The CDR3: CASSKDSANTGELFF. The DNA of the CDR3 is TGCGCCAGCAGCAAGGACAGTGCGAACACCGGGGAGCTGTTTTTT.